The sequence of this T cell receptor beta chain was determined in a study of T-cell memory formation after mild COVID-19. About this clonotype: The antigen is not known.

One entry per CDR3 protein results from TCRdb running MiXCR on the 5' RACE reads. This sample has more than 350,000 distinct CDR3 sequences; about 21% occur once, and the top ten carry around 13%. Study-level findings and limits: In pre-infection memory, a portion of responding clones appeared, which suggested that cross-reactive memory joined. From day 15 to 85, contracting clones were balanced between CD4 and CD8, whereas later expanders leaned toward CD4+.

Trimming removed 2 bases at V and 3 bases at J, with 7 bases between. CDR1 is GTSNPN, CDR2 SVGIG, per germline (reference sequence). This CDR3 comprises 12 residues. The receptor's source is an adult woman who had mild COVID-19 (a few samples of this study predate the infection). Cell type and time point are not known. The V gene is TRBV30, the J gene TRBJ1-1; D is ambiguous. Sequencing input: PBMCs or a T cell subset sorted from them (not recorded which). CDR3 nucleotides: TGTGCCTGGAGTAGGTGGGACACTGAAGCTTTCTTT. It translates to CAWSRWDTEAFF.